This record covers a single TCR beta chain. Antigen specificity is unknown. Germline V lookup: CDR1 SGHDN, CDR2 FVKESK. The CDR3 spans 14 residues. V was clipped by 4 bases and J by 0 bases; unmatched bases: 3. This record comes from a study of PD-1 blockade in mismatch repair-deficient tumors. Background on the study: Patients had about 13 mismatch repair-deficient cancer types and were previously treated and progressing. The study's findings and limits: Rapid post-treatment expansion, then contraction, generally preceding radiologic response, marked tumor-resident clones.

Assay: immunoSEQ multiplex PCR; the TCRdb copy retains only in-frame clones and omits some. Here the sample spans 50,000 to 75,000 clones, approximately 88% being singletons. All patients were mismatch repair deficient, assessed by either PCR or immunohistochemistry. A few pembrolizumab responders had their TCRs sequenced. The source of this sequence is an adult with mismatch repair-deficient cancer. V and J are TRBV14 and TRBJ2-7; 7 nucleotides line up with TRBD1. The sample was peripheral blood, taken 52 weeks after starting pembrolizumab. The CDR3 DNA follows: TGTGCCAGCAGCCGTCGACAGGGCTCCTACGAGCAGTACTTC. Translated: CASSRRQGSYEQYF.